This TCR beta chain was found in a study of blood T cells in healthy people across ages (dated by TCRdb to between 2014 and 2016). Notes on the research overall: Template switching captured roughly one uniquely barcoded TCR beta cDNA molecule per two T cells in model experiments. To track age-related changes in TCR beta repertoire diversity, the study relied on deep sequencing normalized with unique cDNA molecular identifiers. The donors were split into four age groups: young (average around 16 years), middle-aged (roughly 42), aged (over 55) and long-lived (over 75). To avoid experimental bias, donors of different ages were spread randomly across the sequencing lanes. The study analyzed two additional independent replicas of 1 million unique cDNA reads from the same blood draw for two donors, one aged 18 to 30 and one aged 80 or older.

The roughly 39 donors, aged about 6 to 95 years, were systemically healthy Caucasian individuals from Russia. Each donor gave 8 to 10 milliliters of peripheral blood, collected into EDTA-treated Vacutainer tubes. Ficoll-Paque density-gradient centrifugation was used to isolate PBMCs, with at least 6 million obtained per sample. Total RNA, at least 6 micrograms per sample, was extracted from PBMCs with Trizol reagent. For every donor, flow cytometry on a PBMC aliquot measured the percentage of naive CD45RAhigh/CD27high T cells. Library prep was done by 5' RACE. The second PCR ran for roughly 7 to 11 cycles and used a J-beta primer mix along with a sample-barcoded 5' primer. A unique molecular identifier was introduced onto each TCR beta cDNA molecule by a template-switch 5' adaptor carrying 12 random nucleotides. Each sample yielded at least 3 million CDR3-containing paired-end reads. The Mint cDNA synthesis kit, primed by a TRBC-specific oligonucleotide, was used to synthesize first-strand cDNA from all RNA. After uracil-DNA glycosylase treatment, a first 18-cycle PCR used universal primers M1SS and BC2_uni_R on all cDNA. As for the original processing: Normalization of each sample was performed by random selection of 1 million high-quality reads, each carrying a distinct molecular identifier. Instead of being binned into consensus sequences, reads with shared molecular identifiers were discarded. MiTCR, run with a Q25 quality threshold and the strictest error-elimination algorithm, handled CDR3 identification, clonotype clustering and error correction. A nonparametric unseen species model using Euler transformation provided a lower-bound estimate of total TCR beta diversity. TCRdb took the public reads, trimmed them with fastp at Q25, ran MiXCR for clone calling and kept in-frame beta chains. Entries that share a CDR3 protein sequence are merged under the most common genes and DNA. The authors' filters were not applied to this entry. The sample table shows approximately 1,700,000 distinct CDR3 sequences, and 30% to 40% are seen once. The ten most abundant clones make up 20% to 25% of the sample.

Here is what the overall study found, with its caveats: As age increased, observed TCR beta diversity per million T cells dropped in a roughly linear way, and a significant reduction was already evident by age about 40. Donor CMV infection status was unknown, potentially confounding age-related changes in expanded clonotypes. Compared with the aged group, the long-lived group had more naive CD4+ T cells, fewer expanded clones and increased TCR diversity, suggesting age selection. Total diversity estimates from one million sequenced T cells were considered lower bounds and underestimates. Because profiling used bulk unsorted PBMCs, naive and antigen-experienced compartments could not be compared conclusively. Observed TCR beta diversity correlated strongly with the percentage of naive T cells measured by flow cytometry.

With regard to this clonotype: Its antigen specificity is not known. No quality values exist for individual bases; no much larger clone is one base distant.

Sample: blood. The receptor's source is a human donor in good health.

At the DNA level, the sequence is TGTGCCAGCAGCCAAGAGCTACAGCTGCGTGAAGCTTTCTTT. Its product reads: CASSQELQLREAFF. The rearranged chain carries TRBV4-2 and TRBJ1-1, with the identity of the D gene unclear. The CDR3 has 14 amino acids, counting the end cysteine and phenylalanine. Only the CDR3 part of the read is kept: 42 bases, read in frame from the first base. According to the germline V gene, CDR1 reads LGHNA and CDR2 reads YNFKEQ. V is pared back by 0 bases and J by 7 bases, with 12 bases lying between the germline termini.